The entry that follows covers one T cell receptor beta chain sequence. This sample stems from a study of blood T cell repertoires in COVID-19. Study context: From the United States, Italy and Spain came samples of acute and convalescent COVID-19. In each case, the material was cDNA or gDNA derived from T cells, B-cell-depleted T cells, or PBMCs.

Trimming pared 10 bases from V and 0 bases from J, leaving 10 bases between. The germline V gene has CDR1 MRHNA and CDR2 SNTAGT. CDR3 length: 13 amino acids. As handled by the study authors: For nucleated cells, counts were estimated from reference gene primer amplification. Libraries were prepared by immunoSEQ multiplex PCR; TCRdb keeps only in-frame clonotypes and omits some of them. Clonal size and the V and J genes are those of that table, whereas D and trimming came from the DNA. The data show around 40,000 clones, 89% seen once. Sequencing was carried out using peripheral blood. This rearrangement joins TRBV6-4 to TRBJ2-4, with D possibly TRBD2 on 6 matching bases. The sequence came from a man between 45 and 60 years old with active COVID-19. CDR3 loop: CANTGVAKNIQYF. CDR3 nucleotides: TGTGCCAACACGGGGGTAGCCAAAAACATTCAGTACTTC.